These T cell receptor beta chains were read from a single sample in a study of CD8 T cells in Susac syndrome. TCRdb re-analysed the immunoSEQ multiplex PCR reads in MiXCR, keeping a single row per CDR3 protein. This table holds some 200,000 distinct CDR3 sequences, 95% found once. What was sequenced was CD4+ T cells from PBMCs. The origin of the receptors is a human donor with multiple sclerosis. CDR3s include the opening cysteine and the closing phenylalanine or tryptophan. D genes are given only for firm matches. The size of a clone is reported for some rows only, either as once, few or many, or as a class for expanded clones.

d_call cdr3_length j_call v_call clone_size cdr3_nt cdr3_aa
NA 14 TRBJ2-4 TRBV12-3/TRBV12-4 NA TGTGCCAGCAGTTTCGGGGTGGCCAAAAACATTCAGTACTTC CASSFGVAKNIQYF
NA 13 TRBJ1-5 TRBV7-8 NA TGTGCCAGCAGCGGGGAGGGTCTTCAGCCCCAGCATTTT CASSGEGLQPQHF
TRBD1 15 TRBJ2-7 TRBV27 NA TGTGCCAGCAAATTCAACCGGGACAGGGGGCAAGAGCAGTACTTC CASKFNRDRGQEQYF
NA 11 TRBJ2-7 TRBV20-1 NA TGCAGTGCTAGAGATCGCAACGAGCAGTACTTC CSARDRNEQYF
NA 14 TRBJ2-5 TRBV4-1 NA TGCGCCAGCAGCCAAGACGGGAGACAAGAGACCCAGTACTTC CASSQDGRQETQYF
TRBD1 14 TRBJ2-7 TRBV12-3/TRBV12-4 NA TGTGCCAGCAGAAAAAGGACAGGGAACTACGAGCAGTACTTC CASRKRTGNYEQYF
TRBD2 14 TRBJ2-1 TRBV20-1 NA TGCAGTGCTAAGACTAGCGGGATGGGCAATGAGCAGTTCTTC CSAKTSGMGNEQFF
NA 13 TRBJ2-1 TRBV4-1 NA TGCGCCAGCAGCCAATTGGATTACAATGAGCAGTTCTTC CASSQLDYNEQFF
TRBD2 16 TRBJ2-1 TRBV3-1 NA TGTGCCAGCAGCCAAGGCCGCGGGGGGGTATACAATGAGCAGTTCTTC CASSQGRGGVYNEQFF
NA 13 TRBJ1-2 TRBV30 NA TGTGCCAGAGAAGGGGGATCTGTGGATGGCTACACCTTC CAREGGSVDGYTF
TRBD2 15 TRBJ2-7 TRBV27 NA TGTGCCAGCAGGATGACTAGCGGGGGCTCCTACGAGCAGTACTTC CASRMTSGGSYEQYF
NA 15 TRBJ1-5 TRBV28 NA TGTGCCAGCACCCCAACAGGAGGGGCTGCTCAACCCCAGCATTTT CASTPTGGAAQPQHF
NA 14 TRBJ2-2 TRBV29-1 NA TGCAGCGTTGAAGAGGTGGTGGGAACCGGGGAGCTGTTTTTT CSVEEVVGTGELFF
TRBD2 14 TRBJ2-7 TRBV30 once TGTGCCTGGAGTTTCGGACTAGCGGGAGGAGAGCAGTACTTC CAWSFGLAGGEQYF
TRBD2 17 TRBJ2-7 TRBV12-3/TRBV12-4 NA TGTGCCAGCAGTTACCCCTTCGCTAGCGGGACGGCCTACGAGCAGTACTTC CASSYPFASGTAYEQYF
NA 13 TRBJ2-5 TRBV3-1 NA TGTGCCAGCAGCCAAGGAAGGGGCGAGACCCAGTACTTC CASSQGRGETQYF
NA 13 TRBJ2-7 TRBV27 NA TGTGCCAATACACCTAAAGCCTACTACGAGCAGTACTTC CANTPKAYYEQYF
NA 13 TRBJ1-2 TRBV7-8 NA TGTGCCAGCAGCCAAGGCGGGCGGCCGGGCTACACCTTC CASSQGGRPGYTF
NA 15 TRBJ1-1 TRBV27 NA TGTGCCAGCAGTCCCCGGACACCATCGAACACTGAAGCTTTCTTT CASSPRTPSNTEAFF
TRBD2 16 TRBJ2-1 TRBV3-1 NA TGTGCCAGCAGCCAAGTCGGAGTAGCGGGGCGCAATGAGCAGTTCTTC CASSQVGVAGRNEQFF
TRBD1 12 TRBJ1-1 TRBV30 NA TGTGCCTGGCGAACAGGGGTGGCGGAAGCTTTCTTT CAWRTGVAEAFF
TRBD2 12 TRBJ2-7 TRBV20-1 NA TGCAGTGCTAGCGGACTAGCGGACGAGCAGTACTTC CSASGLADEQYF
NA 13 TRBJ2-7 TRBV11-2 NA TGTGCCAGCAGCCCAACCAGTTATTACGAGCAGTACTTC CASSPTSYYEQYF
TRBD2 13 TRBJ2-7 TRBV25-1 NA TGTGCCAGCAGTGAGGCGGGAGGGCCCAAGCAGTACTTC CASSEAGGPKQYF
TRBD1 14 TRBJ2-7 TRBV20-1 NA TGCAGTGCTAGACCCCCTCGGGACAGCTACGAGCAGTACTTC CSARPPRDSYEQYF
NA 9 TRBJ2-5 TRBV29-1 NA TGCAGCGTGGAAGAGACCCAGTACTTC CSVEETQYF
NA 13 TRBJ1-1 TRBV20-1 NA TGCAGTGCTAGAGTACATTTAGGGGAGGGAGCTTTCTTT CSARVHLGEGAFF
NA 16 TRBJ2-7 TRBV5-6 once TGTGCCAGCAGCCCCCGGTGGGGGACACCATCCTACGAGCAGTACTTC CASSPRWGTPSYEQYF
NA 15 TRBJ1-1 TRBV9 NA TGTGCCAGCAGCGTAGGGGGCAGAATGAACACTGAAGCTTTCTTT CASSVGGRMNTEAFF
NA 14 TRBJ1-2 TRBV20-1 once TGCAGTGCTAGGACAGCGGAGGGTAACTATGGCTACACCTTC CSARTAEGNYGYTF
TRBD2 14 TRBJ2-1 TRBV3-1 NA TGTGCCAGCAGCCGAGCGGGAGATGTCAATGAGCAGTTCTTC CASSRAGDVNEQFF
NA 13 TRBJ2-7 TRBV18 NA TGTGCCAGCTCGGGCATCGGGTCCTACGAGCAGTACTTC CASSGIGSYEQYF
NA 13 TRBJ2-5 TRBV12-3/TRBV12-4 NA TGTGCCAGCAGACAGGACAGACAAGAGACCCAGTACTTC CASRQDRQETQYF
NA 13 TRBJ2-1 TRBV9 NA TGTGCCAGCAGCGTAGGGTTTTTCAATGAGCAGTTCTTC CASSVGFFNEQFF
NA 13 TRBJ2-7 TRBV7-9 NA TGTGCCAGCAGCCCGCGTCTCGCCAGCGAGCAGTACTTC CASSPRLASEQYF
NA 13 TRBJ2-3 TRBV3-1 NA TGTGCTACTAGGGGACCAAACACAGATACGCAGTATTTT CATRGPNTDTQYF
TRBD1 14 TRBJ2-7 TRBV3-1 NA TGTGCCAGCAGCCAATCCGGGACAGGGAGCGAGCAGTACTTC CASSQSGTGSEQYF
NA 9 TRBJ1-1 TRBV2 NA TGTGCCAGCACTGCAGAAGCTTTCTTT CASTAEAFF
TRBD1 13 TRBJ2-2 TRBV2 NA TGTGCCAGCAGGGGACAGTACACCGGGGAGCTGTTTTTT CASRGQYTGELFF
TRBD1 11 TRBJ2-1 TRBV23-1 NA TGCGCCAGCAGTGAGGACAGGGGTACGTTCTTC CASSEDRGTFF
NA 13 TRBJ1-2 TRBV29-1 NA TGCAGCGTTGGGCCGAGCTTGATAGATGGCTACACCTTC CSVGPSLIDGYTF
TRBD1 15 TRBJ2-3 TRBV24-1 NA TGTGCCACCAGTGATTCTGGACAGGGGATAGATACGCAGTATTTT CATSDSGQGIDTQYF
TRBD1 16 TRBJ2-7 TRBV3-1 once TGTGCCAGCAGCCGAGCGACGACAGGGGCCGGGCTGAGGCAGTACTTC CASSRATTGAGLRQYF
NA 15 TRBJ2-5 TRBV12-5 NA TGTGCTAGTGGGGCCTCTGTTGGAAGGCAAGAGACCCAGTACTTC CASGASVGRQETQYF